Each of the 17 T cell receptor beta chains below was sequenced from the same sample in a study of T cells in localized non-small cell lung cancer. This table comes from immunoSEQ multiplex PCR, and its TCRdb copy is limited to in-frame clones, with some not included. Of approximately 41,000 clones listed, more than 80% are singletons. The sequences come from peripheral blood mononuclear cells, collected before any cancer treatment. Source of these receptors: a male donor at least 60 years old with stage II lung adenocarcinoma.

This clone occurred a few times. CDR3 in amino acids: CASSLSPGNEKLFF. DNA for the CDR3: TGTGCCAGCAGCCTCTCCCCGGGCAATGAAAAACTGTTTTTT. The chain links TRBV14 to TRBJ1-4, with unresolved D. Per germline, CDR1 SGHDN and CDR2 FVKESK. The CDR3 runs to 14 residues. Trimming took off 4 bases at V and 5 bases at J, with 11 bases between the two ends.

V is TRBV28 and J is TRBJ2-7; TRBD1 aligns across 8 bases. This CDR3 spans 15 amino acids. Germline CDR1 MDHEN, CDR2 SYDVKM. The ends lost 6 bases at V and 7 bases at J; junction bases unmatched: 14. The CDR3 nucleotides read TGTGCCAGCAGGTCCTCAGGGGGCGCGGCGGAAGAGCAGTACTTC. Translation: CASRSSGGAAEEQYF.

The chain couples TRBV27 to TRBJ1-1; D unresolved. The germline V gene has CDR1 MNHEY and CDR2 SMNVEV (reference sequence). V was shortened by 5 bases and J by 1 base, with 11 bases between the two germline ends. This CDR3 has 14 residues. The CDR3 nucleotides read TGTGCCAGCAGTAATGACATCCAGAACACTGAAGCTTTCTTT. It yields the protein CASSNDIQNTEAFF.

The chain has TRBV28 and TRBJ2-7; a possible D gene is TRBD1 (5 bases). V lost 5 bases to trimming and J lost 3 bases, with 8 bases between them. The CDR3 spans 12 residues. Germline V gene lookup returns CDR1 MDHEN and CDR2 SYDVKM. CDR3 DNA: TGTGCCAGCAGTAGGGGTTACTACGAGCAGTACTTC. The encoded protein is CASSRGYYEQYF.

The rearrangement links TRBV9 to TRBJ2-1, with 7 bases aligning to TRBD1. The germline V gene has CDR1 SGDLS and CDR2 YYNGEE. Losses at the gene ends were 4 bases for V and 7 bases for J; bases not matched to a gene: 8. The CDR3 is made up of 14 amino acids. This CDR3 is CASSHPRGFNEQFF. CDR3 DNA sequence: TGTGCCAGCAGCCATCCCAGGGGGTTTAATGAGCAGTTCTTC.

The chain has TRBV2 and TRBJ1-3; D unresolved. The CDR3 consists of 15 residues. The ends were cut back, 5 bases at V and 1 base at J, with 12 bases in the middle. Germline V lookup: CDR1 SNHLY, CDR2 FYNNEI. Here the CDR3 reads CASSSEGNSGNTIYF. CDR3 DNA sequence: TGTGCCAGCAGTTCAGAGGGAAATTCTGGAAACACCATATATTTT.

There are a few counts of this clone. The chain recombines TRBV27 with TRBJ1-5; D might be TRBD1 (6 bases). Germline CDR1 reads MNHEY; CDR2 reads SMNVEV (reference sequence). The CDR3 has 17 amino acids. V lost 1 base and J lost 7, with 20 bases in between. CDR3 protein: CASSLYSLGGREQPQHF. The DNA of the CDR3 is TGTGCCAGCAGTTTATATTCTCTGGGGGGGCGGGAACAGCCCCAGCATTTT.

This clone appeared once. The J gene is TRBJ2-3, the V gene TRBV29-1; 16 bases are shared with TRBD2. With 6 bases clipped from V and 6 bases from J, the junction kept 6 bases outside the gene matches. This CDR3 contains 15 residues. The germline gives CDR1 SQVTM, CDR2 ANQGSEA. The CDR3 spells CSVLGLAGGPDTQYF. CDR3 in DNA: TGCAGCGTCCTGGGACTAGCGGGAGGGCCGGATACGCAGTATTTT.

This clone was counted once. The genes are TRBV29-1 and TRBJ2-1, with 7 positions matching TRBD2. The J segment lost 0 bases and the V segment lost 4 bases, leaving 3 bases of the junction unmatched. CDR3 length equals 14 residues. Per the germline V gene, CDR1 is SQVTM and CDR2 is ANQGSEA. This chain's CDR3 is CSVGPSGSYNEQFF. CDR3 bases: TGCAGCGTTGGGCCTAGCGGCTCCTACAATGAGCAGTTCTTC.

V usage is TRBV7-2 and J usage is TRBJ1-1, with D perhaps matching TRBD1 (5 bases). Germline V CDR1 and CDR2: SGHTA, FQGNSA. The CDR3 is made up of 13 amino acids. Between the trimmed V and J ends, which lost 4 bases and 1 base, there was a span of 7 bases. CDR3 coding DNA: TGTGCCAGCAGCTCCCAGGGGAACACTGAAGCTTTCTTT. It is translated as CASSSQGNTEAFF.

The CDR3 is CASSSFRGGGNEKLFF. In nucleotides, the CDR3 is TGTGCCAGCAGTTCCTTCCGGGGAGGGGGTAATGAAAAACTGTTTTTT. The V call is TRBV28, the J call TRBJ1-4; D is possibly TRBD1 (6 bases). Germline CDR1 is MDHEN and CDR2 is SYDVKM. Trimming cost V 4 bases and J 4 bases, with 16 bases left between them. This CDR3 is built from 16 residues.

V and J are TRBV5-1 and TRBJ2-2; a possible D gene is TRBD2 (6 bases). Germline CDR1 is SGHRS and CDR2 is YFSETQ. The CDR3 extends over 16 amino acids. V was pared by 0 bases and J by 2 bases, with 11 bases between. The CDR3, as DNA: TGCGCCAGCAGCTTGGGGGTAGCGGCAAACACCGGGGAGCTGTTTTTT. Its translation is CASSLGVAANTGELFF.

J is TRBJ1-5 and V is TRBV19; 10 bases are a match to TRBD1. V trimming: 3 bases; J trimming: 5 bases; junction bases outside the gene matches: 4. This CDR3 comprises 15 residues. Germline V gene lookup returns CDR1 LNHDA and CDR2 SQIVND (reference sequence). CDR3 sequence reads: CASSIWGTGDQPQHF. Written as DNA, the CDR3 is TGTGCCAGTAGTATTTGGGGGACAGGGGATCAGCCCCAGCATTTT.

This chain joins TRBV6-1 and TRBJ1-5, with D possibly being TRBD1 (6 bases). V was trimmed by 10 bases and J by 5 bases, leaving 15 bases between them. This CDR3 spans 13 amino acids. Germline V gene data show CDR1 as MNHNS and CDR2 as SASEGT. Written as DNA, the CDR3 is TGTGCCATCACGGGACACTGGGATCAGCCCCAGCATTTT. Its translation is CAITGHWDQPQHF.

This chain joins TRBV18 and TRBJ1-1; maybe TRBD1 (5 bases). This CDR3 is 13 amino acids long. V gave up 5 bases and J gave up 2 bases, with 9 bases separating them. The germline gives CDR1 KGHSH, CDR2 LQKENI. The CDR3 coding sequence is TGTGCCAGCTCAACCGACAGTAACACTGAAGCTTTCTTT. Protein sequence: CASSTDSNTEAFF.

The V call is TRBV19, the J call TRBJ2-4, with D possibly TRBD1 on 5 matching bases. The CDR3 loop spans 14 amino acids. The V end lost 1 base, the J end lost 4 bases, and 8 bases lay between the germline ends. CDR1 and CDR2 from the germline V gene are LNHDA and SQIVND (reference sequence). In nucleotides, the CDR3 is TGTGCCAGTAGTATAGGGGCAGGGAAAAACATTCAGTACTTC. Encoded protein: CASSIGAGKNIQYF.

V gene TRBV5-8 combines with J gene TRBJ1-4, with D tentatively TRBD1 (5 bases). Between the trimmed V and J ends, which lost 7 bases and 0 bases, there was a span of 19 bases. Per germline, CDR1 SGHTS and CDR2 YDEGEE. The CDR3 runs to 17 residues. CDR3 sequence: CASLYPSGRPTNEKLFF. Here the CDR3 DNA reads TGTGCCAGCTTGTACCCTTCGGGACGTCCAACTAATGAAAAACTGTTTTTT.